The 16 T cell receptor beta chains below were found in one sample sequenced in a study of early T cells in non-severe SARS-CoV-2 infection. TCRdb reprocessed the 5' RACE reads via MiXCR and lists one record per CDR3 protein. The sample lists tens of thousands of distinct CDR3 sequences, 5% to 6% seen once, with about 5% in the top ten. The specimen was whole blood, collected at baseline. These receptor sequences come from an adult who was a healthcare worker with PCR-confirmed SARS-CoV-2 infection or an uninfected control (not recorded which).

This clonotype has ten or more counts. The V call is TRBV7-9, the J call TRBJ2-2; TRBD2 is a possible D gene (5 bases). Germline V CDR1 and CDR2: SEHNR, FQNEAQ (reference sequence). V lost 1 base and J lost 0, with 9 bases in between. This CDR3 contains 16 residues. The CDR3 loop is CASSLEGLANTGELFF. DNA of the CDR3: TGTGCCAGCAGCTTAGAAGGACTTGCGAACACCGGGGAGCTGTTTTTT. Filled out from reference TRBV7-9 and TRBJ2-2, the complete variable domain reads DTGVSQNPRHKITKRGQNVTFRCDPISEHNRLYWYRQTLGQGPEFLTYFQNEAQLEKSRLLSDRFSAERPKGSFSTLEIQRTEQGDSAMYLCASSLEGLANTGELFFGEGSRLTVL.

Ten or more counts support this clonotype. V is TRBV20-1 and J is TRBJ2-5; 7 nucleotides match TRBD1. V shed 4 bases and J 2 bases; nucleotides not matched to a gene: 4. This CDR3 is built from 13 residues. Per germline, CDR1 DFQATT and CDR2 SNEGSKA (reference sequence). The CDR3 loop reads CSATKGQQETQYF. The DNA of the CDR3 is TGCAGTGCTACAAAGGGACAGCAAGAGACCCAGTACTTC.

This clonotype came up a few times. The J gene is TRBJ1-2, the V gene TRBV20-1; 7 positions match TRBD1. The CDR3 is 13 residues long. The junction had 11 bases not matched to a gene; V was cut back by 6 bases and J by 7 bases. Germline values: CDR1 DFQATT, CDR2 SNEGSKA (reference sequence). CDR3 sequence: CSATLQGTAGYTF. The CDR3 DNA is TGCAGTGCAACTTTACAGGGGACCGCTGGCTACACCTTC.

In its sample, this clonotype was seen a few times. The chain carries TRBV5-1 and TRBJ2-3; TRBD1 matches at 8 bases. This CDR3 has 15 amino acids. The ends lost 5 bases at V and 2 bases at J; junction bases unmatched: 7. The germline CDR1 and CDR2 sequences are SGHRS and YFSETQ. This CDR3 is CASRPPGQVTDTQYF. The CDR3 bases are TGCGCCAGCAGGCCCCCGGGACAGGTCACAGATACGCAGTATTTT.

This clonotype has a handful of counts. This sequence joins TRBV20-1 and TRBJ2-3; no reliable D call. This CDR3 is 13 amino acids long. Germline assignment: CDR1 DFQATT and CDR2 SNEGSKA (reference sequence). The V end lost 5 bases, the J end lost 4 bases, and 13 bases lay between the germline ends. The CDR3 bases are TGCAGTGCTCCCGGTTCGTCGCCAGATACGCAGTATTTT. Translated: CSAPGSSPDTQYF.

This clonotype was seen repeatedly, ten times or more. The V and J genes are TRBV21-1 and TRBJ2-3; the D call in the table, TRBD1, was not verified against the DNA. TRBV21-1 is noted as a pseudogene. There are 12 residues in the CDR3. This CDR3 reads CASSKGGGTQYF. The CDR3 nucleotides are TGTGCCAGCAGCAAAGGGGGGGGTACGCAGTATTTT.

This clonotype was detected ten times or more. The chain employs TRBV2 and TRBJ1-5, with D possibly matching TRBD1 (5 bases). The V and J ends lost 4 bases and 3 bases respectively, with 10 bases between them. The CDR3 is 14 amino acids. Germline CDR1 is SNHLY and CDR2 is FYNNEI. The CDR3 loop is CASSGQRSNQPQHF. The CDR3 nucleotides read TGTGCCAGCAGTGGACAGCGATCCAATCAGCCCCAGCATTTT.

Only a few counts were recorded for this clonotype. The CDR3 region is CASMAASASYEQYF. The CDR3 region has the DNA TGTGCCAGCATGGCGGCTAGTGCCTCCTACGAGCAGTACTTC. V is TRBV27 and J is TRBJ2-7; D gene uncertain. The CDR3 runs to 14 residues. Trimming left V 7 bases short and J 0 bases short, with 13 bases between. In germline, CDR1 is MNHEY, CDR2 SMNVEV (reference sequence).

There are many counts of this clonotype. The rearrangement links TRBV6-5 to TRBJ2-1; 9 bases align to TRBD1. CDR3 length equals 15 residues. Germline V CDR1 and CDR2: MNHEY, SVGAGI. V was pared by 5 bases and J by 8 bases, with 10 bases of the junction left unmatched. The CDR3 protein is CASSTTGGWVDEQFF. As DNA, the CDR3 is TGTGCCAGCAGTACAACAGGGGGCTGGGTGGATGAGCAGTTCTTC.

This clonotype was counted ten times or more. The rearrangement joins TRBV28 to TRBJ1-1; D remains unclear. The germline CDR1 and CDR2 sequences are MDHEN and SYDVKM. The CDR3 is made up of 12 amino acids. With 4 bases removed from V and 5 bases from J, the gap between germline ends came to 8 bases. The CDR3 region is CASSYGDTEAFF. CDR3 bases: TGTGCCAGCAGTTATGGGGATACTGAAGCTTTCTTT.

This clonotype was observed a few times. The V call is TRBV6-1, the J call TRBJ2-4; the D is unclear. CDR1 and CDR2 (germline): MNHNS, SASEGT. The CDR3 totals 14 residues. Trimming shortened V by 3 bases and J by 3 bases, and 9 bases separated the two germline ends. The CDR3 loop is CASSDMVFKNIQYF. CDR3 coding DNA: TGTGCCAGCAGTGACATGGTTTTCAAAAACATTCAGTACTTC.

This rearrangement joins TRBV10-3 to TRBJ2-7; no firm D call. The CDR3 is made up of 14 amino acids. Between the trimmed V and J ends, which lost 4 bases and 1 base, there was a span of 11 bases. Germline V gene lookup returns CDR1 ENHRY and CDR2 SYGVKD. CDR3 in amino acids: CAISGATESYEQYF. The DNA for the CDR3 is TGTGCCATCAGTGGGGCGACGGAGTCCTACGAGCAGTACTTC.

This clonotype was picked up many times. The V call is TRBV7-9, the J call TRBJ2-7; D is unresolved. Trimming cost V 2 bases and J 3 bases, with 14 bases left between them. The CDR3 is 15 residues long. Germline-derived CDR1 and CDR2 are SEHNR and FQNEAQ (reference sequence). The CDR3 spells CASSLRSGRYYEQYF. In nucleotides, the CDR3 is TGTGCCAGCAGCTTACGGTCGGGCAGATACTACGAGCAGTACTTC.

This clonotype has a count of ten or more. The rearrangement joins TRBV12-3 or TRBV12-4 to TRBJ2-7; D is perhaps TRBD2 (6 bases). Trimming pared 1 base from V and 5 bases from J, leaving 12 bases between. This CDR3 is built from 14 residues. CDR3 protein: CASSLVAVGDEQYF. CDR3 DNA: TGTGCCAGCAGTTTAGTAGCGGTCGGCGACGAGCAGTACTTC.

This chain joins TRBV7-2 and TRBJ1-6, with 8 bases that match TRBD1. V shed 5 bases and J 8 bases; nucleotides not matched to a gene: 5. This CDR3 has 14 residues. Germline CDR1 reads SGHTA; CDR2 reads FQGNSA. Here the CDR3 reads CASSPGQDDSPLHF. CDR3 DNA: TGTGCCAGCAGCCCGGGACAGGACGATTCACCCCTCCACTTT.

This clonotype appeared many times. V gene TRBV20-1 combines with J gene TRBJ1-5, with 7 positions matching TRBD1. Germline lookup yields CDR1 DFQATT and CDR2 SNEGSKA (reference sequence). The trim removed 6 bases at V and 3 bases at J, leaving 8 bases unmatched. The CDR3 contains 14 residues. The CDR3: CSADREGINQPQHF. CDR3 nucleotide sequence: TGCAGTGCCGACAGGGAAGGGATCAATCAGCCCCAGCATTTT.